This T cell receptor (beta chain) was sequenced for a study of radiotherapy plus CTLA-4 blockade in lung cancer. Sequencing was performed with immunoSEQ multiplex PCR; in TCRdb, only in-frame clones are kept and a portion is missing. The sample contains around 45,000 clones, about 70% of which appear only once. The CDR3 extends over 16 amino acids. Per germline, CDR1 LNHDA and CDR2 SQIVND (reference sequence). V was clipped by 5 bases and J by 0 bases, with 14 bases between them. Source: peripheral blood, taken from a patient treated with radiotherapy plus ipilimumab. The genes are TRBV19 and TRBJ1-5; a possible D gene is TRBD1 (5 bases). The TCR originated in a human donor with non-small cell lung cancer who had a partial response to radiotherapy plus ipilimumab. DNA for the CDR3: TGTGCCAGTAGTCGAGGACAAGGGGTTAGCAATCAGCCCCAGCATTTT. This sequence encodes CASSRGQGVSNQPQHF.